These T cell receptor beta chains were read from a single sample in a study of shared clonotypes between healthy human individuals. Method: immunoSEQ multiplex PCR; TCRdb's copy keeps in-frame clones and lacks some. The data hold about 1.1 million clones, with approximately 80% observed a single time. Sequences were obtained from memory CD4+ T cells from PBMCs. The source is a young man in good health. Some clones in this sample may be carry-over from other donors' samples. The CDR3 runs from the conserved cysteine through the conserved F or W. Fields, in order: J gene, clone size, V gene, CDR3 length, D gene, CDR3 protein, CDR3 DNA. D genes are given only for firm matches. A clone size is listed for some rows: how often the clone was seen (once, few, many), or a class if it is expanded.

TRBJ2-1	.	TRBV27	17	TRBD1	CASSPWTGAFSYNEQFF	TGTGCCAGCAGTCCCTGGACAGGGGCCTTCTCCTACAATGAGCAGTTCTTC
TRBJ2-3	.	TRBV6-5	13	TRBD1	CASRLSTGATQYF	TGTGCCAGCAGATTGTCGACAGGGGCTACGCAGTATTTT
TRBJ2-3	.	TRBV5-1	15	TRBD2	CASTISGRSSDTQYF	TGCGCCAGCACTATTAGCGGGAGAAGCTCAGATACGCAGTATTTT
TRBJ1-2	.	TRBV6-5	15	TRBD1	CASSYAGGENYGYTF	TGTGCCAGCAGTTACGCAGGGGGCGAGAACTATGGCTACACCTTC
TRBJ2-7	.	TRBV7-8	15	TRBD2	CASSFSSGTSYEQYF	TGTGCCAGCAGCTTCTCTAGCGGGACCTCCTACGAGCAGTACTTC
TRBJ1-1	.	TRBV28	12	TRBD1	CASSSPGQGAFF	TGTGCCAGCAGTTCTCCGGGACAGGGAGCTTTCTTT
TRBJ1-2	once	TRBV5-4	15	TRBD1	CASSTVDRRGHGYTF	TGTGCCAGCAGCACTGTGGACAGGAGGGGACATGGCTACACCTTC
TRBJ1-4	.	TRBV5-4	16	.	CASSSGVGATNEKLFF	TGTGCCAGCAGCTCTGGGGTGGGGGCAACTAATGAAAAACTGTTTTTT
TRBJ2-3	.	TRBV11-2	16	TRBD2	CASSPKAGEGADTQYF	TGTGCCAGCAGCCCCAAAGCGGGAGAAGGCGCAGATACGCAGTATTTT
TRBJ1-4	once	TRBV14	14	.	CASSQNLREGGLFF	TGTGCCAGCAGCCAAAACCTACGGGAAGGTGGCCTGTTTTTT
TRBJ1-2	.	TRBV28	10	.	CASGPTGSTF	TGTGCCAGCGGTCCGACAGGTTCAACCTTC
TRBJ2-5	.	TRBV18	16	.	CASSKGASVREETQYF	TGTGCCAGCTCAAAAGGGGCTAGCGTGCGGGAAGAGACCCAGTACTTC
TRBJ1-4	.	TRBV6-1	13	.	CASSESARVGLFF	TGTGCCAGCAGTGAAAGTGCGAGGGTAGGGCTGTTTTTT
TRBJ2-5	.	TRBV7-9	13	TRBD1	CASSGTDQETQYF	TGTGCCAGCAGCGGGACAGATCAAGAGACCCAGTACTTC
TRBJ2-6	.	TRBV4-1	15	.	CASTEISSGANVLTF	TGCGCCAGCACTGAGATCTCCTCTGGGGCCAACGTCCTGACTTTC
TRBJ2-7	few	TRBV6-5	14	TRBD2	CASKARTSSHEQYF	TGTGCCAGCAAAGCTAGGACTAGCTCCCACGAGCAGTACTTC
TRBJ2-1	.	TRBV6-6	14	.	CASSYSSAIYEQFF	TGTGCCAGCAGTTACTCGTCCGCGATTTATGAGCAGTTCTTC